The source of this T cell receptor beta chain is a study of T-cell reconstitution after alpha-beta-depleted transplantation in children. This CDR3 is built from 16 residues. Germline V CDR1 and CDR2: SGHVS, FNYEAQ. V lost 6 bases to trimming and J lost 0 bases; unmatched junction nucleotides: 9. This clonotype was seen repeatedly, ten times or more. Unique molecular identifiers were used in preparing the TCRbeta library. TCRdb reprocessed the PCR reads with MiXCR, giving one entry per CDR3 protein. The sample carries hundreds of thousands of distinct CDR3 sequences, more than 20% recorded once. This clonotype originated in a boy in the first two years of life who had a stem cell transplant for acute myeloid leukemia, so the T cells may come from the graft donor. This chain uses TRBV7-6 with TRBJ2-3, with TRBD2 identical over 7 bases. Specimen: PBMCs, mostly from graft donor cells, collected 360 days after TCRalphabeta/CD19-depleted stem cell transplant. The CDR3 sequence is CASSPMTGLSTDTQYF. The CDR3 nucleotides read TGTGCCAGCAGTCCTATGACGGGACTAAGCACAGATACGCAGTATTTT.